The next 28 T cell receptor beta chains were all read from a single sample in a study of T cell repertoires in cytomegalovirus infection. Their cognate antigens are unknown. TCRdb independently ran MiXCR on the reads; one entry per CDR3 protein. This sample has about 400,000 distinct CDR3 sequences, with roughly a third found just once. The source was cultured PBMCs, collected from culture after CMV antigen stimulation. These receptors were taken from a human donor in good health (CMV status not recorded). Some clones in this sample may be carry-over from other donors' samples.

This chain uses TRBV4-3 with TRBJ2-3; the D gene could be TRBD1 or TRBD2 (6 bases each). V was clipped by 0 bases and J by 2 bases, with 15 bases between them. The CDR3 has 17 residues. Looked up from germline, CDR1 is LGHNA and CDR2 is YSLEER. CDR3 DNA sequence: TGCGCCAGCAGCCAAGAATCCAGGGGACTTAACACAGATACGCAGTATTTT. Translating gives CASSQESRGLNTDTQYF.

In regard to this clonotype: Mismatch with germline at one junction end may stem from a read error. The chain combines TRBV6-5 with TRBJ1-5; 7 bases are shared with TRBD1. The CDR3 is 12 amino acids. Germline V gives CDR1 MNHEY, CDR2 SVGAGI. The CDR3 loop is CASSEGGQHQHF. The DNA for the CDR3 is TGTGCCAGCAGTGAAGGGGGACAGCACCAGCATTTT.

V usage is TRBV6-2 or TRBV6-3 and J usage is TRBJ2-1, with 9 bases that match TRBD2. The CDR3 covers 20 residues. CDR1 is MNHEY, CDR2 SVGEGT, per germline. The trim removed 2 bases at V and 0 bases at J, leaving 14 bases unmatched. CDR3 sequence: CASSYLAGGPSSSSYNEQFF. CDR3 bases: TGTGCCAGCAGTTACCTCGCGGGAGGGCCTTCAAGTAGCTCCTACAATGAGCAGTTCTTC.

V and J are TRBV28 and TRBJ1-5; D is unclear. CDR3 length: 14 amino acids. Germline CDR1 reads MDHEN; CDR2 reads SYDVKM. Trimming removed 1 base from V and 4 bases from J, with 8 bases in between. CDR3 protein: CASSLSSTNQPQHF. In DNA, the CDR3 is TGTGCCAGCAGTTTATCTAGCACGAATCAGCCCCAGCATTTT.

This chain uses TRBV7-2 with TRBJ2-7; possible D gene TRBD2, 7 bases. This CDR3 is 16 amino acids long. V was pared by 8 bases and J by 1 base, with 21 bases between. CDR1 is SGHTA, CDR2 FQGNSA, per germline. The CDR3: CASGGGGGSTSYEQYF. In nucleotides, the CDR3 is TGTGCCAGCGGGGGGGGGGGCGGGAGTACGTCCTACGAGCAGTACTTC.

This clonotype was seen at least ten times. J is TRBJ1-5 and V is TRBV7-2; D not resolved. The germline V gene has CDR1 SGHTA and CDR2 FQGNSA. The CDR3 has 13 amino acids. The V end was cut by 2 bases, the J end by 5 bases, with 7 bases between. The CDR3 DNA reads TGTGCCAGCAGCTTACAACGGGATCAGCCCCAGCATTTT. It encodes CASSLQRDQPQHF.

In this sample, this clonotype turned up many times. The chain links TRBV7-2 to TRBJ2-7; possible D gene TRBD2, 7 bases. CDR3 size: 14 residues. V shed 7 bases and J shed 2 bases, with 15 bases lying between them. Germline CDR1 reads SGHTA; CDR2 reads FQGNSA. CDR3 in DNA: TGTGCCAGCAAAGGGGGGGCCGGAACCTACGAGCAGTACTTC. Residues: CASKGGAGTYEQYF.

The chain couples TRBV27 to TRBJ2-1, with TRBD1 matching 8 bases. Looked up from germline, CDR1 is MNHEY and CDR2 is SMNVEV (reference sequence). V was pared by 5 bases and J by 7 bases, with 10 bases of the junction left unmatched. This CDR3 region has 15 residues. The CDR3 is CASSPGQGLRNEQFF. In DNA, the CDR3 is TGTGCCAGCAGTCCCGGACAGGGCCTTAGAAATGAGCAGTTCTTC.

V is TRBV4-3 and J is TRBJ1-5; no clear D gene. Between the trimmed V and J ends, which lost 1 base and 5 bases, there was a span of 9 bases. CDR3 length equals 14 residues. The germline gives CDR1 LGHNA, CDR2 YSLEER. The CDR3 is CASSQGTADQPQHF. The DNA for the CDR3 is TGCGCCAGCAGCCAAGGGACGGCAGATCAGCCCCAGCATTTT.

The chain links TRBV7-2 to TRBJ2-7, with D perhaps matching TRBD1 (5 bases). Germline CDR1 SGHTA, CDR2 FQGNSA. The CDR3 length is 13 residues. Trimming shortened V by 5 bases and J by 5 bases, and 13 bases separated the two germline ends. This chain's CDR3 is CASSPRVGNEQYV. CDR3 nucleotide sequence: TGTGCCAGCAGCCCCAGGGTAGGGAACGAGCAGTACGTC.

V is TRBV7-3 and J is TRBJ2-3, with TRBD1 as a possible D gene (5 bases). Between the trimmed V and J ends, which lost 6 bases and 0 bases, there was a span of 13 bases. Germline-derived CDR1 and CDR2 are SGHTA and FQGTGA. The CDR3 sequence is 15 residues long. The CDR3 DNA sequence: TGTGCCAGCAGTCCCCAGGGTCCTAGCACAGATACGCAGTATTTT. Translating it yields CASSPQGPSTDTQYF.

The V and J genes are TRBV7-2 and TRBJ1-2, with 7 bases identical to TRBD1. The CDR3 is 15 amino acids. J lost 2 bases, V lost 5 bases, and 8 bases had no gene match. Germline V gene lookup returns CDR1 SGHTA and CDR2 FQGNSA. CDR3 sequence reads: CASSRLRGLNYGYTF. The CDR3 DNA reads as TGTGCCAGCAGCCGACTCAGGGGGTTGAACTATGGCTACACCTTC.

This clonotype occurred many times. This chain connects TRBV11-2 to TRBJ2-3, with 8 bases lining up with TRBD2. Germline trimming cut 5 bases from V and 1 base from J; bases unmatched to any gene: 14. CDR1 SGHAT and CDR2 FQNNGV come from the germline V gene. This CDR3 spans 18 amino acids. The CDR3 DNA reads TGTGCCAGCAGCCCTGGGCTAGCGGGCCTCTGGGGCACAGATACGCAGTATTTT. Encoded protein: CASSPGLAGLWGTDTQYF.

This clonotype was counted between two and nine times. V is TRBV20-1 and J is TRBJ2-7, with D hard to call. The CDR3 loop spans 13 amino acids. The V gene's germline CDR1 is DFQATT and CDR2 SNEGSKA (reference sequence). V dropped 0 bases and J dropped 12 bases, with 18 bases sitting between them. The CDR3 loop is CSARDRTDNLMYV. CDR3 DNA: TGCAGTGCTAGAGATAGAACAGACAACTTGATGTACGTC.

The V and J genes are TRBV4-1 and TRBJ2-4; 7 bases fit TRBD1. The CDR3 length is 14 residues. Germline trimming cut 3 bases from V and 3 bases from J; bases unmatched to any gene: 2. Germline V gene lookup returns CDR1 MGHRA and CDR2 YSYEKL. In DNA, the CDR3 is TGCGCCAGCAGCCAGTGGACAGGCAAAAACATTCAGTACTTC. It translates to CASSQWTGKNIQYF.

The rearrangement links TRBV20-1 to TRBJ2-7, with 7 bases lining up with TRBD2. This CDR3 comprises 12 residues. CDR1 is DFQATT and CDR2 is SNEGSKA in the germline V gene (reference sequence). V lost 3 bases, J lost 6 bases, and 5 bases stayed unmatched. The CDR3 DNA sequence: TGCAGTGCTAGGGGAGGGATTTTCGAGCAGTACTTC. Amino acids: CSARGGIFEQYF.

In its sample, this clonotype was seen a few times. The chain has TRBV28 and TRBJ2-1; perhaps TRBD2 as D (5 bases). The CDR3 runs to 15 residues. V was shortened by 6 bases and J by 4 bases, with 16 bases between the two germline ends. Germline CDR1 reads MDHEN; CDR2 reads SYDVKM. CDR3 in amino acids: CASRLEGHGYNEQFF. CDR3 bases: TGTGCCAGCAGGCTAGAGGGCCACGGGTACAATGAGCAGTTCTTC.

The V call is TRBV28, the J call TRBJ2-5, with D possibly being TRBD1 or TRBD2 (5 bases each). Germline V gene sequence: CDR1 MDHEN, CDR2 SYDVKM. The CDR3 covers 15 residues. Trimming took off 6 bases at V and 2 bases at J, with 16 bases between the two ends. The DNA for the CDR3 is TGTGCCAGCAGCCCAAACGGGGCTGTTCAAGAGACCCAGTACTTC. As protein: CASSPNGAVQETQYF.

V usage is TRBV5-5 and J usage is TRBJ2-1, with TRBD2 matching over 9 bases. The CDR3 covers 15 residues. Unmatched junction bases numbered 1, after V lost 3 bases and J lost 0 bases. The germline CDR1 and CDR2 sequences are SGHKS and YYEKEE (reference sequence). CDR3 sequence reads: CASSSSGISYNEQFF. Here the CDR3 DNA reads TGTGCCAGCAGCTCTAGCGGGATCTCCTACAATGAGCAGTTCTTC.

The chain is built from TRBV12-3 or TRBV12-4 and TRBJ1-1, with 8 bases aligning to TRBD1. The CDR3 is 13 amino acids. V lost 6 bases, J lost 4 bases, and 4 bases stayed unmatched. The CDR3 here is CASRDRVLTEAFF. Here the CDR3 DNA reads TGTGCCAGCAGGGACAGGGTTCTCACTGAAGCTTTCTTT.

V gene TRBV11-1 combines with J gene TRBJ2-4; D may match TRBD1 or TRBD2 (5 bases each). The germline V gene has CDR1 SGHAT and CDR2 FQDESV (reference sequence). Trimming stripped 5 bases from V and 6 bases from J, with 8 bases between. This CDR3 contains 12 residues. The CDR3 protein is CASSGGVNIQYF. CDR3 nucleotides: TGTGCCAGCAGCGGGGGAGTAAACATTCAGTACTTC.

This clonotype was observed a few times. The V and J genes are TRBV19 and TRBJ1-5, with D uncertain. Trimming took off 4 bases at V and 6 bases at J, with 10 bases between the two ends. The germline V gene encodes CDR1 LNHDA and CDR2 SQIVND (reference sequence). The CDR3 length is 13 residues. CDR3 residues: CASSTLLFQPQHF. DNA for the CDR3: TGTGCCAGTAGTACCCTACTATTTCAGCCCCAGCATTTT.

The chain uses TRBV18 and TRBJ2-1; 7 bases fit TRBD2. CDR1 and CDR2 (germline): KGHSH, LQKENI. The CDR3 sequence is 16 residues long. Germline trimming cut 3 bases from V and 8 bases from J; bases unmatched to any gene: 13. CDR3 amino acids: CASSPLGGGLGDEQFF. The CDR3 DNA is TGTGCCAGCTCACCGCTGGGGGGGGGACTTGGCGATGAGCAGTTCTTC.

There are many counts of this clonotype. The chain couples TRBV7-8 to TRBJ1-1; D is unresolved. CDR3 length: 13 residues. Looked up from germline, CDR1 is SGHVS and CDR2 is FQNEAQ. Trimming left V 2 bases short and J 5 bases short, with 9 bases between. CDR3 sequence (DNA): TGTGCCAGCAGCTTACTGGGTTGGACTGAAGCTTTCTTT. It yields the protein CASSLLGWTEAFF.

The rearrangement links TRBV6-1 to TRBJ1-1; D is uncertain. The germline CDR1 and CDR2 sequences are MNHNS and SASEGT. There are 12 residues in the CDR3. As DNA, the CDR3 is TGTGCTACCCTGAGGAGCCGTACTGAAGCTTTCTTT. It encodes CATLRSRTEAFF.

Points on this clonotype: This could be a read error, since a much larger clone is one nucleotide away. Because the CDR3 is missing its conserved closing phenylalanine or tryptophan, this is likely a read error. CDR3 in DNA: TGTGCCAGCAGCTTCGACAGGAACTACAATGAGCAGTTCTGC. As protein: CASSFDRNYNEQFC. The chain carries TRBV7-2 and TRBJ2-1, with a weak D call TRBD1 (6 bases). V lost 3 bases, J lost 3 bases, and 9 bases lay in between. Germline assignment: CDR1 SGHTA and CDR2 FQGNSA. There are 14 residues in the CDR3.

This clonotype was observed a handful of times. V and J are TRBV6-6 and TRBJ2-7; TRBD2 agrees at 10 bases. Germline V lookup: CDR1 MNHNY, CDR2 SVGAGI (reference sequence). CDR3 length equals 15 residues. Trimming removed 4 bases from V and 1 base from J; junction bases left unmatched: 4. The CDR3 spells CASSSQGLASYEQYF. The CDR3 region has the DNA TGTGCCAGCAGTTCCCAGGGACTAGCGTCCTACGAGCAGTACTTC.

This clonotype was picked up a small number of times. The gene calls are TRBV7-6 and TRBJ2-7; the D is unclear. The germline V gene encodes CDR1 SGHVS and CDR2 FNYEAQ. Trimming stripped 4 bases from V and 0 bases from J, with 13 bases between. The CDR3 totals 15 residues. As DNA, the CDR3 is TGTGCCAGCAGCTCGGCAGGATCCTACTCCTACGAGCAGTACTTC. It translates to CASSSAGSYSYEQYF.